These T cell receptor beta chains were read from a single sample in a study of blood T cell repertoires in COVID-19. The method was immunoSEQ multiplex PCR; TCRdb's version includes in-frame clones alone and lacks a portion of them. The table has some 120,000 clones, around 80% seen once; the top ten hold 11%. Specimen: peripheral blood. All receptors come from a human donor in a cohort sampled during active COVID-19. Both conserved end residues are part of each CDR3. The D gene is left open where the match is weak. For some rows the clone size is stated as once, few or many, or as a class when expanded; others skip it.

v_gene: TRBV3-1/TRBV3-2
d_gene: TRBD2
j_gene: TRBJ2-1
abundance: .
CDR3aa: CASSQDGRGGYNEQFF
CDR3nt: TGTGCCAGCAGCCAAGATGGGCGGGGGGGGTACAATGAGCAGTTCTTC

v_gene: TRBV3-1/TRBV3-2
d_gene: TRBD1
j_gene: TRBJ1-2
abundance: few
CDR3aa: CASRGQGAHHGYTF
CDR3nt: TGTGCCAGCCGGGGACAGGGGGCGCACCATGGCTACACCTTC

v_gene: TRBV6-5
d_gene: .
j_gene: TRBJ1-1
abundance: .
CDR3aa: CASKGGGGFPEAFF
CDR3nt: TGTGCCAGCAAGGGAGGGGGGGGTTTCCCTGAAGCTTTCTTT

v_gene: TRBV7-8
d_gene: .
j_gene: TRBJ2-6
abundance: .
CDR3aa: CASSAGFSGANVLTF
CDR3nt: TGTGCCAGCAGCGCAGGCTTCTCTGGGGCCAACGTCCTGACTTTC

v_gene: TRBV12-3/TRBV12-4
d_gene: .
j_gene: TRBJ1-1
abundance: .
CDR3aa: CASSLGRNTEAFF
CDR3nt: TGTGCCAGCAGTTTGGGCAGGAACACTGAAGCTTTCTTT

v_gene: TRBV5-8
d_gene: .
j_gene: TRBJ1-2
abundance: .
CDR3aa: CASRPRRVLSGYTF
CDR3nt: TGTGCCAGCAGACCTCGCCGGGTCTTGAGTGGCTACACCTTC

v_gene: TRBV27
d_gene: .
j_gene: TRBJ2-7
abundance: .
CDR3aa: CASSLLGVNYEQYF
CDR3nt: TGTGCCAGCAGCTTACTAGGAGTGAACTACGAGCAGTACTTC

v_gene: TRBV7-8
d_gene: TRBD1
j_gene: TRBJ1-2
abundance: once
CDR3aa: CASSPGGSQGDGYTF
CDR3nt: TGTGCCAGCAGCCCCGGGGGCAGTCAGGGGGATGGCTACACCTTC

v_gene: TRBV30
d_gene: .
j_gene: TRBJ2-4
abundance: .
CDR3aa: CAWSVPGVRWYF
CDR3nt: TGTGCCTGGAGTGTACCGGGGGTCCGGTGGTACTTC

v_gene: TRBV6-5
d_gene: .
j_gene: TRBJ1-1
abundance: .
CDR3aa: CASSRVGNTEAFF
CDR3nt: TGTGCCAGCAGTCGGGTGGGGAACACTGAAGCTTTCTTT

v_gene: TRBV19
d_gene: .
j_gene: TRBJ2-1
abundance: .
CDR3aa: CASTSPGYNEQFF
CDR3nt: TGTGCCAGTACTTCTCCGGGTTACAATGAGCAGTTCTTC

v_gene: TRBV7-9
d_gene: TRBD1
j_gene: TRBJ1-4
abundance: .
CDR3aa: CASSLQGGTNEKLFF
CDR3nt: TGTGCCAGCAGCCTCCAAGGGGGCACTAATGAAAAACTGTTTTTT

v_gene: TRBV25-1
d_gene: .
j_gene: TRBJ2-3
abundance: .
CDR3aa: CASSTHGGRITDTQYF
CDR3nt: TGTGCCAGCAGTACCCATGGAGGCAGAATCACAGATACGCAGTATTTT

v_gene: TRBV5-4
d_gene: TRBD2
j_gene: TRBJ2-1
abundance: .
CDR3aa: CASRSGLAGNNEQFF
CDR3nt: TGTGCCAGCAGGTCGGGACTAGCGGGGAACAATGAGCAGTTCTTC

v_gene: TRBV5-8
d_gene: .
j_gene: TRBJ2-5
abundance: .
CDR3aa: CASSFPRGYQETQYF
CDR3nt: TGTGCCAGCAGCTTTCCCAGGGGTTACCAAGAGACCCAGTACTTC

v_gene: TRBV7-9
d_gene: .
j_gene: TRBJ2-7
abundance: once
CDR3aa: CASSGGDRSYEQYF
CDR3nt: TGTGCCAGCAGCGGGGGGGACAGGTCCTACGAGCAGTACTTC

v_gene: TRBV5-4
d_gene: .
j_gene: TRBJ2-3
abundance: .
CDR3aa: CASSFGSEPGLDTQYF
CDR3nt: TGTGCCAGCAGCTTCGGCAGCGAGCCGGGGTTGGATACGCAGTATTTT

v_gene: TRBV7-9
d_gene: .
j_gene: TRBJ1-1
abundance: .
CDR3aa: CASSPAGQRSNTEAFF
CDR3nt: TGTGCCAGCAGCCCAGCAGGACAGCGCTCGAACACTGAAGCTTTCTTT

v_gene: TRBV2
d_gene: TRBD2
j_gene: TRBJ2-3
abundance: .
CDR3aa: CASSEGSGGATEDTQYF
CDR3nt: TGTGCCAGCAGTGAAGGTAGCGGGGGGGCCACGGAAGATACGCAGTATTTT

v_gene: TRBV6-5
d_gene: .
j_gene: TRBJ2-1
abundance: .
CDR3aa: CASSHNRGGNEQFF
CDR3nt: TGTGCCAGCAGCCATAACAGGGGGGGCAATGAGCAGTTCTTC

v_gene: TRBV15
d_gene: TRBD2
j_gene: TRBJ2-3
abundance: .
CDR3aa: CATHLAGGPRDTQYF
CDR3nt: TGTGCCACCCACCTAGCGGGGGGGCCGAGAGATACGCAGTATTTT

v_gene: TRBV7-3
d_gene: TRBD1
j_gene: TRBJ2-5
abundance: .
CDR3aa: CASSTTGPETQYF
CDR3nt: TGTGCCAGCAGCACGACAGGGCCGGAGACCCAGTACTTC

v_gene: TRBV24-1
d_gene: .
j_gene: TRBJ2-7
abundance: .
CDR3aa: CATSDAGNLAYEQYF
CDR3nt: TGTGCCACCAGTGACGCAGGGAACTTAGCCTACGAGCAGTACTTC

v_gene: TRBV2
d_gene: TRBD2
j_gene: TRBJ2-2
abundance: .
CDR3aa: CASKQSGTENTGELFF
CDR3nt: TGTGCCAGCAAGCAAAGCGGGACGGAGAACACCGGGGAGCTGTTTTTT

v_gene: TRBV7-9
d_gene: TRBD1
j_gene: TRBJ1-2
abundance: once
CDR3aa: CASSLLEGARNYGYTF
CDR3nt: TGTGCCAGCAGCTTATTGGAGGGGGCCCGTAACTATGGCTACACCTTC

v_gene: TRBV6-4
d_gene: .
j_gene: TRBJ2-3
abundance: .
CDR3aa: CASSERGSTDTQYF
CDR3nt: TGTGCCAGCAGTGAGCGGGGTAGCACAGATACGCAGTATTTT

v_gene: TRBV9
d_gene: .
j_gene: TRBJ1-2
abundance: few
CDR3aa: CASSVGGLGGGYTF
CDR3nt: TGTGCCAGCAGCGTAGGAGGCCTGGGAGGAGGCTACACCTTC

v_gene: TRBV7-9
d_gene: TRBD1
j_gene: TRBJ2-7
abundance: .
CDR3aa: CASRRDSTYEQYF
CDR3nt: TGTGCCAGCAGACGGGACAGTACCTACGAGCAGTACTTC

v_gene: TRBV3-1/TRBV3-2
d_gene: .
j_gene: TRBJ2-7
abundance: few
CDR3aa: CASSIRSGPGDEQYF
CDR3nt: TGTGCCAGCAGCATACGCAGTGGTCCAGGCGACGAGCAGTACTTC

v_gene: TRBV28
d_gene: .
j_gene: TRBJ2-7
abundance: once
CDR3aa: CASSFKYEQYF
CDR3nt: TGTGCCAGCAGTTTCAAATACGAGCAGTACTTC

v_gene: TRBV4-1
d_gene: TRBD1
j_gene: TRBJ2-7
abundance: few
CDR3aa: CASSQGQGAGNEQYF
CDR3nt: TGCGCCAGCAGCCAAGGACAGGGGGCTGGCAACGAGCAGTACTTC

v_gene: TRBV21-1
d_gene: .
j_gene: TRBJ2-5
abundance: .
CDR3aa: CASSNQGRTQQETQYF
CDR3nt: TGTGCCAGCAGCAATCAGGGAAGGACACAACAAGAGACCCAGTACTTC

v_gene: TRBV4-1
d_gene: TRBD2
j_gene: TRBJ2-5
abundance: .
CDR3aa: CASSQEGPRGGSETQYF
CDR3nt: TGCGCCAGCAGCCAAGAAGGCCCGCGGGGGGGCAGTGAGACCCAGTACTTC

v_gene: TRBV10-2
d_gene: TRBD1
j_gene: TRBJ2-5
abundance: .
CDR3aa: CASSAGGQETQYF
CDR3nt: TGCGCCAGCAGTGCAGGGGGCCAAGAGACCCAGTACTTC

v_gene: TRBV12-3/TRBV12-4
d_gene: .
j_gene: TRBJ2-7
abundance: .
CDR3aa: CASSPDYSYEQYF
CDR3nt: TGTGCCAGCAGCCCTGACTACTCCTACGAGCAGTACTTC

v_gene: TRBV5-1
d_gene: TRBD2
j_gene: TRBJ2-3
abundance: .
CDR3aa: CASSLSGGTDTQYF
CDR3nt: TGCGCCAGCAGCTTGTCGGGGGGAACAGATACGCAGTATTTT

v_gene: TRBV19
d_gene: .
j_gene: TRBJ2-1
abundance: .
CDR3aa: CASSMGGGRGYEQFF
CDR3nt: TGTGCCAGTAGTATGGGGGGCGGCAGGGGGTATGAGCAGTTCTTC

v_gene: TRBV6-1
d_gene: .
j_gene: TRBJ2-2
abundance: .
CDR3aa: CASSEGRSGELFF
CDR3nt: TGTGCCAGCAGTGAGGGGAGATCCGGGGAGCTGTTTTTT

v_gene: TRBV3-1/TRBV3-2
d_gene: .
j_gene: TRBJ2-2
abundance: .
CDR3aa: CASSQMSTGGDGELFF
CDR3nt: TGTGCCAGCAGCCAAATGTCGACAGGAGGTGACGGGGAGCTGTTTTTT

v_gene: TRBV7-9
d_gene: .
j_gene: TRBJ1-2
abundance: .
CDR3aa: CASSLVTGRDYGYTF
CDR3nt: TGTGCCAGCAGCTTAGTTACGGGGAGAGACTATGGCTACACCTTC